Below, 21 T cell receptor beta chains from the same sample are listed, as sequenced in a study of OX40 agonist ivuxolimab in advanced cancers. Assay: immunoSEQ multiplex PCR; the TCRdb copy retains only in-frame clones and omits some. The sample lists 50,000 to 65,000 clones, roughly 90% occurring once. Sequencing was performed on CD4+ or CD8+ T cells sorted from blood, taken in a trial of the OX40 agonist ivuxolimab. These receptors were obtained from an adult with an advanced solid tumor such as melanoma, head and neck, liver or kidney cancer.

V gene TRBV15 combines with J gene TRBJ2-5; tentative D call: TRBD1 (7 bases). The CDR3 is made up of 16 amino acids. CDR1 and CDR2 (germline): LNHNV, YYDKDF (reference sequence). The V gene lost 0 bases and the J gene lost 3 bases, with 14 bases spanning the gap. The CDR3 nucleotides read TGTGCCACCAGCAGAGATTTGGGCAGGGGGGAAGAGACCCAGTACTTC. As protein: CATSRDLGRGEETQYF.

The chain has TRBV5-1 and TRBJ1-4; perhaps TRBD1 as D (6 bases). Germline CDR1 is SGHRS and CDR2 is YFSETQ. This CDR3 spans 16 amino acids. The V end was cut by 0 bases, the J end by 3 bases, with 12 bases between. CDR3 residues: CASSLGWGAANEKLFF. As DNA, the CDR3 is TGCGCCAGCAGCTTGGGTTGGGGGGCCGCTAATGAAAAACTGTTTTTT.

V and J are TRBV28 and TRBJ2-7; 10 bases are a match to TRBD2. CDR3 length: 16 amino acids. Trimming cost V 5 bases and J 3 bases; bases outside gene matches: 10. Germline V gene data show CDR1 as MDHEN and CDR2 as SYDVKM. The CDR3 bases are TGTGCCAGCAGTCACATCTCTAGCGGGAGTGGCTACGAGCAGTACTTC. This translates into CASSHISSGSGYEQYF. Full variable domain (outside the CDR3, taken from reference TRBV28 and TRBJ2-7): DVKVTQSSRYLVKRTGEKVFLECVQDMDHENMFWYRQDPGLGLRLIYFSYDVKMKEKGDIPEGYSVSREKKERFSLILESASTNQTSMYLCASSHISSGSGYEQYFGPGTRLTVT.

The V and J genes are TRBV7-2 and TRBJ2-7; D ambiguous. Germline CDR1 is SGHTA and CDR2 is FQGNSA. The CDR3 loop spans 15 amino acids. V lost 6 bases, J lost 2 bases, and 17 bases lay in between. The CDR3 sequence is CASRVTILDPYEQYF. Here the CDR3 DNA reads TGTGCCAGCAGGGTAACAATCCTGGACCCCTACGAGCAGTACTTC.

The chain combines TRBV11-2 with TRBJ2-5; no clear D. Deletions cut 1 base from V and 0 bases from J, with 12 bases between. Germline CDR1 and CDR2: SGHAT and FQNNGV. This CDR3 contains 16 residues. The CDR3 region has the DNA TGTGCCAGCAGCTTAGTACTGACACCGTACCAAGAGACCCAGTACTTC. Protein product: CASSLVLTPYQETQYF.

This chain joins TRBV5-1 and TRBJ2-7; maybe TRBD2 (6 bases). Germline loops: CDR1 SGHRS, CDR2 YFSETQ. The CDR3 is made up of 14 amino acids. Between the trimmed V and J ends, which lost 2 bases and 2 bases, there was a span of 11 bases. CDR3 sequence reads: CASSLYAGPYEQYF. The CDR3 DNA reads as TGCGCCAGCAGCTTATACGCGGGGCCCTACGAGCAGTACTTC. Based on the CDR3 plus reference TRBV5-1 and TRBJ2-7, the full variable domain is KAGVTQTPRYLIKTRGQQVTLSCSPISGHRSVSWYQQTPGQGLQFLFEYFSETQRNKGNFPGRFSGRQFSNSRSEMNVSTLELGDSALYLCASSLYAGPYEQYFGPGTRLTVT.

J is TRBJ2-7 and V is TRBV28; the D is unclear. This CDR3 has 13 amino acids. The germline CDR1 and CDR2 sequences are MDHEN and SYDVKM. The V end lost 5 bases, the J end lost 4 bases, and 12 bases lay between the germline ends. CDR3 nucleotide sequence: TGTGCCAGCAGTGGGGTGGGAAGTTACGAGCAGTACTTC. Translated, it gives CASSGVGSYEQYF.

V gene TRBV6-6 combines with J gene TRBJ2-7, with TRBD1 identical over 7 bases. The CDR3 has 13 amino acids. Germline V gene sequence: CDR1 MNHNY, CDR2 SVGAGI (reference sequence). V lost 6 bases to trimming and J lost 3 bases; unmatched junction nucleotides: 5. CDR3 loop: CASSDTGVYEQYF. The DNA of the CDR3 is TGTGCCAGCAGCGACACAGGGGTCTACGAGCAGTACTTC.

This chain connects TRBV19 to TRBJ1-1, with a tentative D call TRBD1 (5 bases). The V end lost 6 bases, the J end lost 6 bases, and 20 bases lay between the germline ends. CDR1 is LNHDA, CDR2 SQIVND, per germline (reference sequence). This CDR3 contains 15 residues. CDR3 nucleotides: TGTGCCAGTAGCGATACCCCAGGGAGGTTGGCTGAAGCTTTCTTT. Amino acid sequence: CASSDTPGRLAEAFF.

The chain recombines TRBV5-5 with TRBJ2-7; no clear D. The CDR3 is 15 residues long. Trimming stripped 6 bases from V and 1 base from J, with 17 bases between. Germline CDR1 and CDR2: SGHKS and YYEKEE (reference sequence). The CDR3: CASTPQTDESYEQYF. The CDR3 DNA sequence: TGTGCCAGCACCCCGCAGACGGATGAGTCCTACGAGCAGTACTTC.

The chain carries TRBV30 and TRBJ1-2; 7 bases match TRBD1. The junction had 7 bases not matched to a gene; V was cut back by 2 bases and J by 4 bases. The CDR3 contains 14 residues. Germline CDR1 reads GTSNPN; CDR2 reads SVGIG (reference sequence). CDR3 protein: CAWSPTGYGYGYTF. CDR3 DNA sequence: TGTGCCTGGAGTCCGACAGGGTACGGCTATGGCTACACCTTC.

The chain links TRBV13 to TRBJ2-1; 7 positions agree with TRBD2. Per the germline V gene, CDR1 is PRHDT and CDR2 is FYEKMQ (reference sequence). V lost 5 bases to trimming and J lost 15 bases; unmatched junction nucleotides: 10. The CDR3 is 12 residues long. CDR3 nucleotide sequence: TGTGCCAGCAGCCTAAACCGGGACTACGGGTTCTTC. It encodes CASSLNRDYGFF.

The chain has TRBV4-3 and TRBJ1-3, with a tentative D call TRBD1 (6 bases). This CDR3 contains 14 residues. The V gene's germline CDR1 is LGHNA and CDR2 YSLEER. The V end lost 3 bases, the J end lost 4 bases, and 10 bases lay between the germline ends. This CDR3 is CASSQDSLGNTIYF. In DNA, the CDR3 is TGCGCCAGCAGCCAGGACAGTCTAGGAAACACCATATATTTT.

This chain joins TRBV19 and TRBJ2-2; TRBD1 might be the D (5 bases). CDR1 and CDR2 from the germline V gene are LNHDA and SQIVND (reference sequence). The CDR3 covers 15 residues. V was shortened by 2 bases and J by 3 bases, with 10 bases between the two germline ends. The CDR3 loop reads CASSIYGRDTGELFF. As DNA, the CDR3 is TGTGCCAGTAGTATATATGGCAGGGACACCGGGGAGCTGTTTTTT.

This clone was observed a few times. The CDR3 protein is CAISGDSWTEAFF. CDR3 DNA: TGTGCCATCAGTGGGGACAGCTGGACTGAAGCTTTCTTT. V gene TRBV10-3 combines with J gene TRBJ1-1, with TRBD1 identical over 7 bases. The CDR3 loop spans 13 amino acids. Unmatched junction bases numbered 4, after V lost 4 bases and J lost 5 bases. Looked up from germline, CDR1 is ENHRY and CDR2 is SYGVKD.

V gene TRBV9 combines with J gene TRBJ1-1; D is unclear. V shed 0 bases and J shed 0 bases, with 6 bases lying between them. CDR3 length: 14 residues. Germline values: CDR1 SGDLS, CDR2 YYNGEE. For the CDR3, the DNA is TGTGCCAGCAGCGTAGAGCAGATGAACACTGAAGCTTTCTTT. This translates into CASSVEQMNTEAFF.

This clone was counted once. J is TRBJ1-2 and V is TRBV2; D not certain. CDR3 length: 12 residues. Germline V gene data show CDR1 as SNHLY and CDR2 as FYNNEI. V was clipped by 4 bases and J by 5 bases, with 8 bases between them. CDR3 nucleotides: TGTGCCAGCAGTGGGGCAGGTTATGGCTACACCTTC. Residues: CASSGAGYGYTF.

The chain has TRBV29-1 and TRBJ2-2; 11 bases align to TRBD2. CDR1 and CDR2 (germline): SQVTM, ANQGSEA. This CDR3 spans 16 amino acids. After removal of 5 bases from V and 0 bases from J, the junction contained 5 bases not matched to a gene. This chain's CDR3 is CSVLRLAGPNTGELFF. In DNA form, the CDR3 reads TGCAGCGTTCTGCGACTAGCGGGACCGAACACCGGGGAGCTGTTTTTT.

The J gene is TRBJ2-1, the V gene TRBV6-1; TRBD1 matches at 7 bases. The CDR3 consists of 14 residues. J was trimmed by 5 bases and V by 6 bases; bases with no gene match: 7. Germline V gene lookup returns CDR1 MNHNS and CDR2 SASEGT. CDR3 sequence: CASRRDRNDNEQFF. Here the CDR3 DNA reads TGTGCCAGCAGGAGGGACAGAAATGACAATGAGCAGTTCTTC.

The CDR3 coding sequence is TGTGCCAGCAGTTCCGGACTAGTTCGCGGGGAGCTGTTTTTT. This sequence encodes CASSSGLVRGELFF. The gene calls are TRBV6-5 and TRBJ2-2; 7 nucleotides match TRBD2. Unmatched junction bases numbered 6, after V lost 4 bases and J lost 7 bases. This CDR3 region has 14 residues. Germline V lookup: CDR1 MNHEY, CDR2 SVGAGI.

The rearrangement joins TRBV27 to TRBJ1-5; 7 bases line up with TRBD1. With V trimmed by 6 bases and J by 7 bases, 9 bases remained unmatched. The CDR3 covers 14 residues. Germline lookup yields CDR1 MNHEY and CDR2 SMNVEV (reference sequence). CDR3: CASSYRGVSQPQHF. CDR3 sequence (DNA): TGTGCCAGCAGCTACAGGGGAGTAAGCCAGCCCCAGCATTTT.